The text below deals with one T cell receptor (beta chain). The antigen is undetermined. V was cut by 3 bases and J by 1 base, with 9 bases left in between. This CDR3 comprises 14 residues. Germline CDR1 is SEHNR and CDR2 is FQNEAQ (reference sequence). It was cDNA, reverse transcribed from extracted RNA, that served as the sequencing template. Measured with immunoSEQ multiplex PCR; TCRdb has only the in-frame clones, and not every one. The sample holds 90,000 to 120,000 clones, 80% to 85% seen once. The data were taken from a study of CD8+ T cells in alopecia areata. Treatment: oral pan-JAK inhibitor, 5-10 mg twice daily. Peripheral blood, together with lesional scalp punch biopsies, was collected from alopecia areata patients. General study results and limits: Scalp clonality dropped significantly under tofacitinib, as did expanded CD8+ top-100 clones. Normal scalp had lower clonality than lesional scalp, with alopecia totalis/universalis lesions showing this most strongly. Sequencing of scalp samples also includes resident alphabeta T cells from normal skin.

The V and J genes are TRBV7-9 and TRBJ2-5; D remains ambiguous. This receptor was taken from a human donor with alopecia areata. The material sequenced was CD8+ T cells sorted from blood, taken at week 24, from a patient treated with tofacitinib. The CDR3 DNA is TGTGCCAGCAGCTTTCCAACTCCCCAAGAGACCCAGTACTTC. Translation gives CASSFPTPQETQYF. Drawing the rest from reference TRBV7-9 and TRBJ2-5, the complete variable domain is DTGVSQNPRHKITKRGQNVTFRCDPISEHNRLYWYRQTLGQGPEFLTYFQNEAQLEKSRLLSDRFSAERPKGSFSTLEIQRTEQGDSAMYLCASSFPTPQETQYFGPGTRLLVL.